This T cell receptor beta chain derives from a study of cytomegalovirus exposure and HLA in healthy donors (dated by TCRdb to between 2016 and 2019). Regarding the study in general: In an earlier analysis of 587 of the donors, around 290 Gb of sequence data and approximately 100 million unique TCR beta sequences from roughly 190 million T cells were reported. Approximately 300 gigabases of sequencing data and around 88 million unique TCR sequences made up an early release that covered over 550 HLA-typed donors. Of the 300 to 500 genotyped donors, 75% to 85% were placed in the genetic ancestry cluster associated with self-reported Caucasian donors. The study aimed to test whether signatures of past pathogen exposure could be identified by cataloging public T cell receptors. The study used immunosequencing to profile the T cell repertoires of 666 subjects and linked those repertoires to cytomegalovirus serostatus. A separate validation cohort of some 130 different subjects was used in addition to the 666-subject first cohort. To predict cytomegalovirus infection status, the study brought together high-throughput TCR immunosequencing, statistical association of individual TCRs with disease status, and machine learning. A later analysis re-examined previously published TCR beta repertoires from more than 650 donors and added high-resolution HLA genotyping to investigate patterns of TCR occurrence. Rather than drawing on any new phenotypic data, the later analysis identified candidate immune exposures from TCR beta sequences and the way those sequences occurred across donors. In an earlier analysis of around 540 of the donors, high-throughput TCR beta sequencing was used to judge whether each TCR beta V gene segment behaved as functional or pseudogenic. Donor age, sex, ethnicity and CMV serostatus were compiled alongside the repertoire data. A later genetic analysis took genome-wide SNP genotypes for about 55% of the 666 donors and used that subset as a discovery cohort. All discovery cohort repertoires had been generated using a single sequencing platform. HLA typing covered class I and class II loci at four-digit resolution. Typing coverage varied by locus: roughly 629-640 donors for A, B, C, DRB1 and DQB1; approximately 520 for DQA1; more than 600 for DPA1; under 490 for DPB1. Roughly five DR-DQ haplotypes were treated as single units for association and clustering because of strong linkage in the cohort. On average, roughly 250,000 unique TCR beta nucleotide sequences were sequenced per donor among more than 350 genotyped donors of the cohort, with about 19% of those sequences being non-productive. What the authors observed across the whole study: In an earlier analysis of about 600 of the donors, most TCR beta V segments appeared in productive rearrangements about 90% or about 30% of the time, broadly matching IMGT annotations. In this cohort, only TCR beta chains were sequenced, and detectable features were limited by the absence of alpha or paired-chain data. For the cohort, immune exposure information was limited to CMV serostatus. Compared with equally common non-associated chains, HLA-associated TCR beta chains in a later analysis were more clonally expanded and had lower generation probabilities. A further reported finding was that TCR beta sequences accurately predicted the HLA-A and HLA-B alleles for most subjects in the first cohort. Compared with the approximately 600-donor mean, donors in an Asian-associated ancestry cluster had fewer N-insertions in productive TCRs, according to a later genetic analysis. Strong co-occurrence of HLA alleles, especially DR and DQ, made assigning TCR associations to individual alleles difficult. The earlier analysis of about 600 of the donors excluded some 15 rarely observed V segments, including chromosome 9 orphons, because counts were too low. The authors suggested that the approach could potentially be extended to other disease states and immunological phenotypes. According to a later analysis, TCR association rates differed among HLA loci, with DRB1 alleles showing the most associated TCRs and HLA-C alleles showing the fewest. The sequencing pipeline was judged likely to have produced a cluster of highly shared sequence variants as a technical artifact. The classifier was reported to diagnose cytomegalovirus status with high specificity and sensitivity in both the original and validation cohorts. Sequencing depth was assumed to be roughly uniform across donors in the presence/absence analyses, though that assumption may not hold. A total of fewer than 200 TCR beta chains were listed by the study as associated with cytomegalovirus. Some IMGT-functional V segments, including TRBV6-2 and TRBV6-3, could not be distinguished by the 87-base-pair reads and were therefore excluded. An association between a missense DCLRE1C variant and V-gene and J-gene trimming of TCR beta chains was found in a later genetic analysis and replicated in an independent cohort. Most TCR sequences were seen in very few donors, while some public TCRs were found in many individuals. A few of the identified cytomegalovirus-associated TCR beta chains were confirmed in vitro to be specific for cytomegalovirus antigens. Correlated functional status among segregating V segments might be attributable to linkage disequilibrium, but an unknown experimental factor could not be ruled out. Because some donors lacked HLA typing at each locus, the association tests relied only on the typed subset. Specific HLA alleles were associated with roughly 17,000 TCR beta sequences at a false discovery rate of 0.05 in a later analysis. In a later analysis, several top co-occurrence clusters were reported to appear linked to parvovirus B19, influenza, CMV and Epstein-Barr virus. In a later analysis, most CMV-associated TCR beta chains were found to appear HLA-restricted, with HLA associations seemingly driven largely by CMV exposure.

Notes on this clone: Its cognate antigen has yet to be identified. It has no much larger one-base neighbor in the sample; base qualities were not kept.

V lost 6 bases and J lost 1 base, and the count of bases not matched to a germline gene is 4. The CDR3 numbers 14 residues from cysteine through phenylalanine. The kept DNA is CDR3 alone, 42 bases in frame from the first base. Based on the germline V gene, the CDR1 and CDR2 sequences are SNHLY and FYNNEI. The cohort was made up of about 610 healthy bone marrow donors. Cohort members were all nominally healthy when sampled, although unrecorded immune exposures were likely present. The donor tested CMV seronegative and was one of the 352 seronegative cohort members. Every donor gave a peripheral blood sample, and the peripheral blood mononuclear cells from that sample were used for TCR beta sequencing. The Qiagen DNeasy Blood Extraction Kit was used to extract genomic DNA from the blood cell samples. Library preparation was by the immunoSEQ multiplex PCR assay. A mixture of 60 forward primers for TCR Vbeta segments and 13 reverse primers for TCR Jbeta segments was used in the multiplex PCR. A multiplex PCR assay on genomic DNA amplified the CDR3 region of rearranged TCR beta genes. On the Illumina HiSeq System, the amplified TCR beta libraries were sequenced as 87-base-pair reads. The original pipeline was this. In a later analysis, around 80 million unique TCR beta chains were counted across the roughly 610 repertoires, and roughly 11 million of these chains were shared by at least two donors. Raw reads were error-corrected and collapsed into unique sequences by a nearest-neighbor algorithm in which closely related sequences were merged to remove PCR and sequencing errors. CDR3 sequences were aligned to IMGT reference sequences to assign V, D and J gene segments. For a sequence to be retained, a match of at least six nucleotides was required to both a V gene segment and a J gene segment. Rearrangements were classified as productive when the CDR3 lacked stop codons and remained in frame with V and J, and all other rearrangements were classified as non-productive. Following IMGT convention, CDR3 was defined as the stretch from the second conserved V-encoded cysteine up to the conserved J-encoded phenylalanine. The earlier analysis of roughly 590 of the donors excluded any sequence lacking an unambiguous match to a single V gene segment. An earlier analysis of several hundred of the donors called V segments functional above 56.7% productive rearrangements and segregating when the between-donor standard deviation exceeded 5%. To diagnose cytomegalovirus status from the catalog of TCR beta chain sequences, a statistical classification framework was built. A later analysis assigned V and J genes by comparing TCR nucleotide sequences with IMGT/GENE-DB human TR gene sequences. Using the TCRdist pipeline, a later analysis assigned CDR3 sequences along with most-parsimonious VDJ recombination scenarios. A later analysis defined each TCR beta chain by its CDR3 amino acid sequence plus V-gene family, and excluded reads lacking a unique V-gene family. As a way to deal with suspected cross-contamination and a sequencing artifact, a later analysis dropped over 550 nucleotide sequences that were highly shared and had low generation probability. In a later analysis, a clonal expansion index was calculated for each public chain from normalized within-repertoire ranks of inferred template counts. Generation probabilities in a later analysis came from a VDJ recombination model fitted to out-of-frame rearrangements, and those results were checked against IGoR. Hypergeometric tests were used in a later analysis to score TCR-TCR, TCR-HLA and TCR-CMV co-occurrence, with a repertoire-size bias correction applied to the TCR pairs. To estimate false discovery rates, a later analysis permuted the HLA or CMV assignments 20 times. In a later analysis, co-occurring TCRs were grouped with DBSCAN, and TCRdist sequence similarity was added when clustering was performed within HLA-allele-positive subsets. Repertoires with fewer than 30,000 or more than 120,000 public chains were left out of co-occurrence clustering, as were about 5 repertoires with anomalous nucleotide sharing. TCRdb took this table from immuneACCESS and kept in-frame rearrangements with V and J called. Such tables lack part of the clones; where checked against another copy, unresolved V genes explain under half of the gap, and the rest is unexplained. V and J calls and clone size follow that table, whereas D and trimming were derived from the DNA. This sample is represented by some 130,000 clones; about 74% of them were singletons. Around 3.1% of the sample lies in the top ten.

This TCR came from a man between 40 and 49 years old in good health and CMV-seronegative. The rearranged segments are TRBV2 and TRBJ1-1; TRBD1 fits 8 bases in the junction. The sequenced sample was PBMCs. This receptor has the CDR3 CASSPGQGNTEAFF. The DNA sequence is TGTGCCAGCAGCCCCGGACAGGGGAACACTGAAGCTTTCTTT.